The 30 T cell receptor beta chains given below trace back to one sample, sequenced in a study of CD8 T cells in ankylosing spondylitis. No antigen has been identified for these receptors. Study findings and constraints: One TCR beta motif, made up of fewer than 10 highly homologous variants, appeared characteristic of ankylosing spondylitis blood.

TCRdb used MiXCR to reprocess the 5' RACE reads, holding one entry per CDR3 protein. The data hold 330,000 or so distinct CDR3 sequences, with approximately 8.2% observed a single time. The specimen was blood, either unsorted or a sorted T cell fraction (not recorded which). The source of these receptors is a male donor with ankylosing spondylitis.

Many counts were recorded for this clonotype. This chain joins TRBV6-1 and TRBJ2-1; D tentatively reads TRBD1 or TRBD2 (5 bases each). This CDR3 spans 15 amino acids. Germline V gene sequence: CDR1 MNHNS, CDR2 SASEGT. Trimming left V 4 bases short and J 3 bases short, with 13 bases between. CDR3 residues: CASSARRGSYNEQFF. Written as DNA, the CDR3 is TGTGCCAGCAGTGCTAGACGGGGCAGCTACAATGAGCAGTTCTTC.

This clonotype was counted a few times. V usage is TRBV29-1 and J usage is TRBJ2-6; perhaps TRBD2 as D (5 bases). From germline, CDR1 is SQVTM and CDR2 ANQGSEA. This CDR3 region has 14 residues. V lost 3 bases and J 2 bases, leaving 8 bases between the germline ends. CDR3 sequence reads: CSVEEVPGANVLTF. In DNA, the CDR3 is TGCAGCGTTGAGGAGGTTCCTGGGGCCAACGTCCTGACTTTC.

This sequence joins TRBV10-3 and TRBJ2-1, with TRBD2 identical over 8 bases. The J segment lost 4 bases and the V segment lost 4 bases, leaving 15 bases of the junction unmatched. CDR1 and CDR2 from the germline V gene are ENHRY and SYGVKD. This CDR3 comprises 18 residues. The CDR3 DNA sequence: TGTGCCATCAGTGGGCGCGGAAGCGGGAGCGCCATTTACAATGAGCAGTTCTTC. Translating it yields CAISGRGSGSAIYNEQFF.

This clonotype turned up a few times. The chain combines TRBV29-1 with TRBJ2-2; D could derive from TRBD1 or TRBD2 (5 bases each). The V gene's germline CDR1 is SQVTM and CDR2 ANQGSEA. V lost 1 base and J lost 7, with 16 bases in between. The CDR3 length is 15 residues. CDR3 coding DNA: TGCAGCGTTGAAGTAGAAGTGGGGGATGGCGGGGAGCTGTTTTTT. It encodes CSVEVEVGDGGELFF.

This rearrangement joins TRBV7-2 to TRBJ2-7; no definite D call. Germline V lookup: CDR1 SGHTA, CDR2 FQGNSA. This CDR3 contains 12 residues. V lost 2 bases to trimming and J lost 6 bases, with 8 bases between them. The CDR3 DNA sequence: TGTGCCAGCAGCTTATCTCTCCTCGAGCAGTACTTC. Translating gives CASSLSLLEQYF.

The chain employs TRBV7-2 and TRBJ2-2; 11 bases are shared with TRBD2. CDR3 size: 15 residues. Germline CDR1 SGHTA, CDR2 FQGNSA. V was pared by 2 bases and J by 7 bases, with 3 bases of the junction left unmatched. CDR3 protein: CASSLTLAGDGELFF. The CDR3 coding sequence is TGTGCCAGCAGCTTAACACTAGCGGGGGACGGGGAGCTGTTTTTT.

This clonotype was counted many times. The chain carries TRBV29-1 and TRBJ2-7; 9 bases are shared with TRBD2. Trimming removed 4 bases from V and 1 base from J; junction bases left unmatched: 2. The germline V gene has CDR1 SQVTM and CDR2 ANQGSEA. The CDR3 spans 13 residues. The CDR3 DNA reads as TGCAGCGTTGTTACTAGCGGGTCCTACGAGCAGTACTTC. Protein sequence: CSVVTSGSYEQYF.

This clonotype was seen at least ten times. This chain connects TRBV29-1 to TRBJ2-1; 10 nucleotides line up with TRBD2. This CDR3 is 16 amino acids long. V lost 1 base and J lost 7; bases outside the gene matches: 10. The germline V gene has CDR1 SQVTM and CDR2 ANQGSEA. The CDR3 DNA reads TGCAGCGTTGAAGGATGGTCTAGCGGGAGCTCAAATGAGCAGTTCTTC. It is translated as CSVEGWSSGSSNEQFF.

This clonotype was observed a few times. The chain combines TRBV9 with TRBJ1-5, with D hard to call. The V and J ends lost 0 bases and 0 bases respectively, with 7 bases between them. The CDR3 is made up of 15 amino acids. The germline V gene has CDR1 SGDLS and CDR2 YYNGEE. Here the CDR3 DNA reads TGTGCCAGCAGCGTAGATACAGCTAGCAATCAGCCCCAGCATTTT. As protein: CASSVDTASNQPQHF.

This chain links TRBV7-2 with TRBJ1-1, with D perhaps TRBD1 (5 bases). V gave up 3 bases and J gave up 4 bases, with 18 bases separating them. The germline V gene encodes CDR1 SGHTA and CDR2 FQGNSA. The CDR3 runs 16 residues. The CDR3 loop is CASSFQAGGASTEAFF. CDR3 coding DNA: TGTGCCAGCAGCTTTCAGGCCGGGGGAGCGAGCACTGAAGCTTTCTTT.

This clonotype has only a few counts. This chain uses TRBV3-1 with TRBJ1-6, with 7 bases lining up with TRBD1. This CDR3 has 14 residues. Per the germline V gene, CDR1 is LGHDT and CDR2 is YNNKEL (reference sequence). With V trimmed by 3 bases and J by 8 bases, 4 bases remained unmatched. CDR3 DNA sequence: TGTGCCAGCAGCCACCGGGACAGTCATTCACCCCTCCACTTT. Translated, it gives CASSHRDSHSPLHF.

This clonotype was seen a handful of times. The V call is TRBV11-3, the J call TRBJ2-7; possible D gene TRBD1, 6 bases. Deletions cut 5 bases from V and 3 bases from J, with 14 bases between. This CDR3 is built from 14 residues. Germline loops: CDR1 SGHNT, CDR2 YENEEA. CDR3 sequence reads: CASSPGQIGYEQYF. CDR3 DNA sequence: TGTGCCAGCAGCCCAGGACAGATCGGCTACGAGCAGTACTTC.

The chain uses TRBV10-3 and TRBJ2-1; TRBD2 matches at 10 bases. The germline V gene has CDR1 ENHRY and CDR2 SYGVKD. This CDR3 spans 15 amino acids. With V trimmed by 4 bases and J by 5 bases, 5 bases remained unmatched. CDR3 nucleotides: TGTGCCATCAGTGTAAGGACTAGCGGAAACAATGAGCAGTTCTTC. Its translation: CAISVRTSGNNEQFF.

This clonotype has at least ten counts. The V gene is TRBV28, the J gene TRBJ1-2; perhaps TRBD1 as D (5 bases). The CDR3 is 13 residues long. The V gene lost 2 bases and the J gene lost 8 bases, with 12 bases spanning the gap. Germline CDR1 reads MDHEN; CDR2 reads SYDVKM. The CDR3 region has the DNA TGTGCCAGCAGTTTAATTCAGGGTCGGGGCTACACCTTC. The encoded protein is CASSLIQGRGYTF.

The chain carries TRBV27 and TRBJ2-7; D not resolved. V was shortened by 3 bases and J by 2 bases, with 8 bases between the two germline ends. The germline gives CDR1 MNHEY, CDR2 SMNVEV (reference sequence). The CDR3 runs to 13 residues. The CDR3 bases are TGTGCCAGCAGTTTTGGCAGCCCCTACGAGCAGTACTTC. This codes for CASSFGSPYEQYF.

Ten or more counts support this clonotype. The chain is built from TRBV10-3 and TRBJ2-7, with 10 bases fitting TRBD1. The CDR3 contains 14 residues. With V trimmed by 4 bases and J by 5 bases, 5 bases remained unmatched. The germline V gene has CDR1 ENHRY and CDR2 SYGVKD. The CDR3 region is CAISVGTGENEQYF. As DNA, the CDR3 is TGTGCCATCAGTGTAGGGACAGGGGAAAACGAGCAGTACTTC.

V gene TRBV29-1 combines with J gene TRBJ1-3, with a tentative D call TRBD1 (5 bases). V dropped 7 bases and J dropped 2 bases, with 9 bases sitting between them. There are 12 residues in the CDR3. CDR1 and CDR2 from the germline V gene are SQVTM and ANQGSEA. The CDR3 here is CSAGGAGNTIYF. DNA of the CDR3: TGCAGCGCCGGGGGGGCTGGAAACACCATATATTTT.

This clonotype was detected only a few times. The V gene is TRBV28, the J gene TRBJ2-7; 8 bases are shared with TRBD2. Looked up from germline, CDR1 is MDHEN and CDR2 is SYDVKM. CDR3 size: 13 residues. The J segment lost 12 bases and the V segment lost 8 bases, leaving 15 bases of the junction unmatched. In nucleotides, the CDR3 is TGTGCCAGCGGCCCCAGCGGGAGAGTAAATGCGTACTTC. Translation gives CASGPSGRVNAYF.

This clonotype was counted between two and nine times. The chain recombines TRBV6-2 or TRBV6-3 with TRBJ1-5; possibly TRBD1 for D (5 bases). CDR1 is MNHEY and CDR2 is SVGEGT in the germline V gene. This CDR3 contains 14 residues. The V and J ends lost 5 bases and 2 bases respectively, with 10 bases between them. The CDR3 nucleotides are TGTGCCAGCAGTGGGGGTTGGGGCAATCAGCCCCAGCATTTT. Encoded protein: CASSGGWGNQPQHF.

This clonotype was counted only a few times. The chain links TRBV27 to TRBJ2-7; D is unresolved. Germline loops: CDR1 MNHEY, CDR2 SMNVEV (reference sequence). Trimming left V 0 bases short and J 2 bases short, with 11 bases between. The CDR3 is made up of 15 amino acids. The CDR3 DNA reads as TGTGCCAGCAGTTTATCCGTGGGATCCCCCTACGAGCAGTACTTC. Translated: CASSLSVGSPYEQYF.

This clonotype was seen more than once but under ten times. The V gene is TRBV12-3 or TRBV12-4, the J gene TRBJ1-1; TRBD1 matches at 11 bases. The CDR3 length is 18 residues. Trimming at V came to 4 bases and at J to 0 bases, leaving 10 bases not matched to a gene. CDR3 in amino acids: CASSSRTGQGALNTEAFF. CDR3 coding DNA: TGTGCCAGCAGTTCCCGAACAGGACAGGGGGCCTTGAACACTGAAGCTTTCTTT.

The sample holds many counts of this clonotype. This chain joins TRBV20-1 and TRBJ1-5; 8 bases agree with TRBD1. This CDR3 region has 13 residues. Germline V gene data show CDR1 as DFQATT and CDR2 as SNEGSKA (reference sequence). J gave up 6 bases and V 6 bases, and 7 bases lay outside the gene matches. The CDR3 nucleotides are TGCAGTGCGGCGACAGGGGATATTCAGCCCCAGCATTTT. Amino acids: CSAATGDIQPQHF.

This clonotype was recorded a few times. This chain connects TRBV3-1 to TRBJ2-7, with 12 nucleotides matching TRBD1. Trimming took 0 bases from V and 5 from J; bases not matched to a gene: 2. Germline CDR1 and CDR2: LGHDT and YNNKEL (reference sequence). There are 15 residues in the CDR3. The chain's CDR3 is CASSQEGQGAHEQYF. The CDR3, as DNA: TGTGCCAGCAGCCAAGAGGGACAGGGGGCACACGAGCAGTACTTC.

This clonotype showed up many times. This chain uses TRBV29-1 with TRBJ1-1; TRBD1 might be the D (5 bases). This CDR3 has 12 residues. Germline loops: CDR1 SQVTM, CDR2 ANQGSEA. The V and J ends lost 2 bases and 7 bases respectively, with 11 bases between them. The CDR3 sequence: CSVEKQQDEAFF. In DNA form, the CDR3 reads TGCAGCGTTGAAAAACAACAGGATGAAGCTTTCTTT.

This CDR3 is CSARTGTGNQETQYF. The CDR3 nucleotides are TGCAGTGCTAGGACAGGGACGGGGAACCAAGAGACCCAGTACTTC. The V and J genes are TRBV20-1 and TRBJ2-5; 7 bases match TRBD1. J gave up 0 bases and V 3 bases, and 7 bases lay outside the gene matches. Germline CDR1 and CDR2: DFQATT and SNEGSKA (reference sequence). The length of the CDR3 is 15 residues.

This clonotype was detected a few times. CDR3 nucleotides: TGTGCCTGGAGTGTACTCGGGAGAGAAAAACTGTTTTTT. Amino acid sequence: CAWSVLGREKLFF. The chain joins TRBV30 to TRBJ1-4; D is uncertain. The CDR3 spans 13 residues. V was cut by 0 bases and J by 8 bases, with 10 bases left in between. CDR1 is GTSNPN and CDR2 is SVGIG in the germline V gene (reference sequence). The complete variable domain, with remaining parts taken from reference TRBV30 and TRBJ1-4, reads SQTIHQWPATLVQPVGSPLSLECTVEGTSNPNLYWYRQAAGRGLQLLFYSVGIGQISSEVPQNLSASRPQDRQFILSSKKLLLSDSGFYLCAWSVLGREKLFFGSGTQLSVL.

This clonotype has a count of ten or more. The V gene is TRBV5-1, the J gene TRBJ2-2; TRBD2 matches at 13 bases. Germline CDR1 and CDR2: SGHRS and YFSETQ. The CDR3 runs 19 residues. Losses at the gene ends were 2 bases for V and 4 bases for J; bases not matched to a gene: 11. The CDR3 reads CASSLTPGLAGRGTGELFF. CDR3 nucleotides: TGCGCCAGCAGCTTAACCCCGGGACTAGCGGGACGTGGCACCGGGGAGCTGTTTTTT. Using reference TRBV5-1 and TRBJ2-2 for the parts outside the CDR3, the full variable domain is KAGVTQTPRYLIKTRGQQVTLSCSPISGHRSVSWYQQTPGQGLQFLFEYFSETQRNKGNFPGRFSGRQFSNSRSEMNVSTLELGDSALYLCASSLTPGLAGRGTGELFFGEGSRLTVL.

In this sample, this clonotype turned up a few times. The DNA for the CDR3 is TGCAGCGTTGCCCAGGGAAATGAAAAACTGTTTTTT. Translation: CSVAQGNEKLFF. V and J are TRBV29-1 and TRBJ1-4; D may be TRBD1 (5 bases). The CDR3 sequence is 12 residues long. The germline gives CDR1 SQVTM, CDR2 ANQGSEA. Trimming cost V 4 bases and J 5 bases, with 8 bases left between them.

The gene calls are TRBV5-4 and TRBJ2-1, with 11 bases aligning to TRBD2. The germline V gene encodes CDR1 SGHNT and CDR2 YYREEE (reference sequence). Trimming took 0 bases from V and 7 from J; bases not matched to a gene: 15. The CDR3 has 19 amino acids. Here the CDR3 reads CASSLALRLAGGPSNEQFF. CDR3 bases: TGTGCCAGCAGCTTGGCCCTGAGGTTAGCGGGAGGGCCGAGTAATGAGCAGTTCTTC. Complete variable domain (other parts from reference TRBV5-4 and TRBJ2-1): ETGVTQSPTHLIKTRGQQVTLRCSSQSGHNTVSWYQQALGQGPQFIFQYYREEENGRGNFPPRFSGLQFPNYSSELNVNALELDDSALYLCASSLALRLAGGPSNEQFFGPGTRLTVL.

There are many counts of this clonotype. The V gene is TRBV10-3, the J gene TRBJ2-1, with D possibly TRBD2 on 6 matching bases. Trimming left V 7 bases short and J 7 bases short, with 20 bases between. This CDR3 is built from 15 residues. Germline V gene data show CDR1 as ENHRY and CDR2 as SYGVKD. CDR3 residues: CAINTGGTVKNEQFF. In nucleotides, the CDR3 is TGTGCCATCAACACTGGAGGGACTGTCAAGAATGAGCAGTTCTTC.